What follows are 4 T cell receptor beta chains derived from one specimen sequenced in a study of response to subunit inactivated influenza vaccine (dated by TCRdb to 2017 to 2018). The method was RT-PCR. The sequencer listed for this sample is Illumina HiSeq 2500. TCRdb reanalyzed the raw reads on its own, using fastp at Q25 for trimming and MiXCR for clone calling, and kept in-frame beta chains. Merged by CDR3 protein, the rows form single entries marked with the most common genes and DNA. Within this sample are about 830,000 distinct CDR3 sequences, with around a sixth of them counted one time only. The ten largest make up approximately 11% of the sample. Sequenced material: PBMCs from blood, taken 5 to 6 days after vaccination. The receptors were sampled from a man aged 50-60 years who received an inactivated influenza vaccine. Donor details come from another sample of the same person, matched by shared clones.

The chain is built from TRBV28 and TRBJ2-3; TRBD2 agrees at 9 bases. The germline gives CDR1 MDHEN, CDR2 SYDVKM. After removal of 2 bases from V and 6 bases from J, the junction contained 6 bases not matched to a gene. This CDR3 region has 15 residues. CDR3 nucleotide sequence: TGTGCCAGCAGTTTAGCGGGAGGGTCCTCGGATACGCAGTATTTT. The encoded protein is CASSLAGGSSDTQYF.

The sample holds many counts of this clonotype. The gene calls are TRBV7-9 and TRBJ2-1; 8 nucleotides agree with TRBD1. V lost 4 bases, J lost 15 bases, and 5 bases stayed unmatched. The germline V gene has CDR1 SEHNR and CDR2 FQNEAQ (reference sequence). The CDR3 contains 11 residues. CDR3 region: CASSSSGGPFF. The DNA for the CDR3 is TGTGCCAGCAGCTCCTCAGGGGGCCCGTTCTTC.

The sample holds many counts of this clonotype. The chain links TRBV29-1 to TRBJ2-3, with 9 positions matching TRBD1. The germline CDR1 and CDR2 sequences are SQVTM and ANQGSEA. Losses at the gene ends were 1 base for V and 1 base for J; bases not matched to a gene: 0. CDR3 length: 14 residues. CDR3 protein: CSVEGTGGTDTQYF. The CDR3 coding sequence is TGCAGCGTTGAAGGGACAGGGGGCACAGATACGCAGTATTTT.

The V call is TRBV6-1, the J call TRBJ2-2; the D gene is possibly TRBD2 (5 bases). Per germline, CDR1 MNHNS and CDR2 SASEGT. This CDR3 comprises 15 residues. The V end was cut by 1 base, the J end by 3 bases, with 9 bases between. Here the CDR3 DNA reads TGTGCCAGCAGTGAAGTTGGAGGTTACACCGGGGAGCTGTTTTTT. The encoded protein is CASSEVGGYTGELFF.